Following are 24 T cell receptor beta chains from one sample sequenced in a study of cytomegalovirus exposure and HLA in healthy donors. PCR amplification relied on 60 Vbeta primers (plus 13 Jbeta primers). Assay: immunoSEQ multiplex PCR; the TCRdb copy retains only in-frame clones and omits some. This table has about 98,000 clones, around 86% appearing once. The sample was PBMCs. Receptor source: a female donor in good health and CMV-seropositive.

In its sample, this clone was seen once. J is TRBJ1-5 and V is TRBV28; 11 bases fit TRBD1. The CDR3 has 15 amino acids. V trimming: 3 bases; J trimming: 5 bases; junction bases outside the gene matches: 3. The germline CDR1 and CDR2 sequences are MDHEN and SYDVKM. CDR3 nucleotides: TGTGCCAGCAGTTTCTCGGACAGGGGGCATCAGCCCCAGCATTTT. Protein: CASSFSDRGHQPQHF.

The chain employs TRBV27 and TRBJ1-1, with no clear D. The CDR3 is 15 amino acids. V lost 3 bases to trimming and J lost 2 bases, with 13 bases between them. Germline values: CDR1 MNHEY, CDR2 SMNVEV (reference sequence). CDR3 residues: CASSFFGQSNTEAFF. CDR3 nucleotides: TGTGCCAGCAGTTTTTTTGGGCAGAGTAACACTGAAGCTTTCTTT.

The chain joins TRBV6-5 to TRBJ1-3; perhaps TRBD1 as D (5 bases). The V gene lost 5 bases and the J gene lost 0 bases, with 11 bases spanning the gap. The CDR3 totals 15 residues. Germline V CDR1 and CDR2: MNHEY, SVGAGI. CDR3 nucleotides: TGTGCCAGCAGTCCATACAGGAGCTCTGGAAACACCATATATTTT. Residues: CASSPYRSSGNTIYF.

The chain links TRBV10-1 to TRBJ2-5; tentatively, D is TRBD1 (6 bases). V was cut by 2 bases and J by 13 bases, with 14 bases left in between. The length of the CDR3 is 12 residues. Germline V gene lookup returns CDR1 WNHNN and CDR2 SYGVQD (reference sequence). The DNA for the CDR3 is TGCGCCAGCAGTGAGACAGGGAGAGATTGGTACTTC. Its translation is CASSETGRDWYF.

The rearrangement links TRBV6-1 to TRBJ2-7, with TRBD2 matching 7 bases. Germline CDR1 is MNHNS and CDR2 is SASEGT. The CDR3 length is 14 residues. Trimming cost V 8 bases and J 2 bases; bases outside gene matches: 9. The CDR3 coding sequence is TGTGCCAGCGGGGAGGTCCGGGGGGCCTACGAGCAGTACTTC. It translates to CASGEVRGAYEQYF.

This clone has only one observation. V and J are TRBV11-2 and TRBJ2-7; D perhaps matches TRBD2 (7 bases). There are 13 residues in the CDR3. The ends were cut back, 6 bases at V and 3 bases at J, with 12 bases in the middle. Per germline, CDR1 SGHAT and CDR2 FQNNGV. As DNA, the CDR3 is TGTGCCAGCAGTCTAGGGGGGGTCTACGAGCAGTACTTC. Amino acids: CASSLGGVYEQYF.

This clone occurred once. V and J are TRBV12-1 and TRBJ2-1; the D call of TRBD2 is as the table states it, not checked on the DNA. TRBV12-1 is a pseudogene segment. The CDR3 runs to 15 residues. The DNA for the CDR3 is TGTGCCAGCAGCCCCCGGTACTATACTAACAATGAGCAGTTCTTC. Its protein is CASSPRYYTNNEQFF.

The chain has TRBV4-1 and TRBJ2-3, with 10 bases matching TRBD2. Per the germline V gene, CDR1 is MGHRA and CDR2 is YSYEKL. The CDR3 consists of 21 residues. With V trimmed by 4 bases and J by 1 base, 20 bases remained unmatched. DNA of the CDR3: TGCGCCAGCAGCCTTGTTTGGATGGCTAGCGGGAGCCCCGGGGGCACAGATACGCAGTATTTT. Protein product: CASSLVWMASGSPGGTDTQYF.

The chain uses TRBV19 and TRBJ2-7, with D tentatively TRBD1 (7 bases). Germline V gives CDR1 LNHDA, CDR2 SQIVND (reference sequence). The V end lost 6 bases, the J end lost 4 bases, and 13 bases lay between the germline ends. This CDR3 is built from 13 residues. As DNA, the CDR3 is TGTGCCAGTAGGGAGCAGGGGGGTTACGAGCAGTACTTC. Its translation: CASREQGGYEQYF.

This clone is a singleton in its sample. The V call is TRBV7-3, the J call TRBJ2-7; TRBD2 matches 10 bases. Unmatched junction bases numbered 3, after V lost 4 bases and J lost 0 bases. From germline, CDR1 is SGHTA and CDR2 FQGTGA. The CDR3 is 15 residues long. DNA for the CDR3: TGTGCCAGCAGCTCAGCGGGAGGGAGCTCCTACGAGCAGTACTTC. Translating gives CASSSAGGSSYEQYF.

The chain has TRBV28 and TRBJ1-2; D is unresolved. The CDR3 extends over 15 amino acids. V shed 5 bases and J shed 8 bases, with 21 bases lying between them. The germline V gene encodes CDR1 MDHEN and CDR2 SYDVKM. The CDR3 region has the DNA TGTGCCAGCAGTGCCGCCGGGGAAGGCGCTAGAGGCTACACCTTC. Translating gives CASSAAGEGARGYTF.

This chain links TRBV5-1 with TRBJ2-1; possibly TRBD1 for D (6 bases). The CDR3 spans 18 residues. In germline, CDR1 is SGHRS, CDR2 YFSETQ. V lost 0 bases, J lost 0 bases, and 16 bases lay in between. CDR3 protein: CASSLGGRGTSSYNEQFF. As DNA, the CDR3 is TGCGCCAGCAGCTTGGGGGGGCGAGGTACCAGCTCCTACAATGAGCAGTTCTTC.

This chain connects TRBV7-9 to TRBJ2-7; no clear D. Germline values: CDR1 SEHNR, CDR2 FQNEAQ (reference sequence). Trimming pared 3 bases from V and 3 bases from J, leaving 3 bases between. This CDR3 has 11 residues. CDR3 residues: CASSFNYEQYF. CDR3 coding DNA: TGTGCCAGCAGCTTCAACTACGAGCAGTACTTC.

The DNA for the CDR3 is TGTGCCAGCAGCTTAGCTATCTATGGCTACACCTTC. The encoded protein is CASSLAIYGYTF. This chain joins TRBV7-2 and TRBJ1-2; no clear D gene. This CDR3 spans 12 amino acids. V was trimmed by 0 bases and J by 4 bases, leaving 3 bases between them. The germline CDR1 and CDR2 sequences are SGHTA and FQGNSA.

The chain recombines TRBV5-1 with TRBJ2-7; D uncertain. Germline-derived CDR1 and CDR2 are SGHRS and YFSETQ. The ends were cut back, 0 bases at V and 0 bases at J, with 7 bases in the middle. The CDR3 runs to 14 residues. CDR3 bases: TGCGCCAGCAGCTTGGAAACGGTCTCCTACGAGCAGTACTTC. This encodes CASSLETVSYEQYF.

The chain employs TRBV9 and TRBJ2-2; TRBD1 matches at 8 bases. The CDR3 spans 13 residues. CDR1 SGDLS and CDR2 YYNGEE come from the germline V gene. The ends lost 7 bases at V and 7 bases at J; junction bases unmatched: 6. CDR3 DNA: TGTGCCAGCTCAGGGGGCGCCGGCGGGGAGCTGTTTTTT. This translates into CASSGGAGGELFF.

The V gene is TRBV5-4, the J gene TRBJ2-5; D is perhaps TRBD2 (7 bases). The CDR3 is made up of 14 amino acids. CDR1 is SGHNT, CDR2 YYREEE, per germline (reference sequence). With 1 base removed from V and 4 bases from J, the gap between germline ends came to 11 bases. CDR3: CASSLMRGGETQYF. CDR3 DNA sequence: TGTGCCAGCAGCTTGATGAGGGGGGGAGAGACCCAGTACTTC.

The CDR3 loop reads CASRGTAPSNTEAFF. In nucleotides, the CDR3 is TGTGCCAGCAGGGGGACAGCCCCATCGAACACTGAAGCTTTCTTT. V usage is TRBV2 and J usage is TRBJ1-1; 7 bases fit TRBD1. This CDR3 has 15 residues. CDR1 SNHLY and CDR2 FYNNEI come from the germline V gene. V trimming: 6 bases; J trimming: 1 base; junction bases outside the gene matches: 8.

In this sample, this clone turned up once. The V gene is TRBV2, the J gene TRBJ2-7, with TRBD2 matching 9 bases. This CDR3 comprises 14 residues. Germline CDR1 reads SNHLY; CDR2 reads FYNNEI. Trimming took 5 bases from V and 4 from J; bases not matched to a gene: 6. CDR3 residues: CASSSLAGRYEQYF. The CDR3 bases are TGTGCCAGCAGTAGCCTAGCGGGGAGATACGAGCAGTACTTC.

This clone has a handful of counts. This chain connects TRBV4-1 to TRBJ2-7; D may be TRBD2 (5 bases). Germline values: CDR1 MGHRA, CDR2 YSYEKL. V was shortened by 1 base and J by 4 bases, with 11 bases between the two germline ends. This CDR3 is 14 amino acids long. In DNA, the CDR3 is TGCGCCAGCAGCCAAGTCGGAGCGGCTTACGAGCAGTACTTC. This gives the protein CASSQVGAAYEQYF.

This chain uses TRBV6-1 with TRBJ1-5; possibly TRBD1 for D (6 bases). This CDR3 has 15 residues. Germline values: CDR1 MNHNS, CDR2 SASEGT. Trimming took off 6 bases at V and 2 bases at J, with 14 bases between the two ends. The CDR3 coding sequence is TGTGCCAGCAGCTTCACAGGGTCCGGCAATCAGCCCCAGCATTTT. Residues: CASSFTGSGNQPQHF.

This chain joins TRBV4-1 and TRBJ2-1; perhaps TRBD2 as D (6 bases). Germline loops: CDR1 MGHRA, CDR2 YSYEKL. The CDR3 is 17 amino acids. The V gene lost 2 bases and the J gene lost 3 bases, with 17 bases spanning the gap. The CDR3 nucleotides are TGCGCCAGCAGCCAACCTACGGCGGGACCGAACTACAATGAGCAGTTCTTC. Translating it yields CASSQPTAGPNYNEQFF.

This clone has only a few counts. CDR3 in DNA: TGTGCCAGCAGTTTTTTCGACAGGGCAGAGACCCAGTACTTC. This sequence encodes CASSFFDRAETQYF. V is TRBV27 and J is TRBJ2-5; 7 bases match TRBD1. The V gene end was trimmed by 3 bases and the J gene end by 4 bases; junction bases not matched to a gene: 5. CDR1 MNHEY and CDR2 SMNVEV come from the germline V gene (reference sequence). CDR3 length: 14 amino acids.

The J gene is TRBJ2-7, the V gene TRBV6-6; TRBD2 agrees at 8 bases. The trim removed 2 bases at V and 6 bases at J, leaving 9 bases unmatched. This CDR3 comprises 15 residues. CDR1 MNHNY and CDR2 SVGAGI come from the germline V gene (reference sequence). The CDR3, as DNA: TGTGCCAGCAGTTACAGGGCGGGAGGAGATGGCGAGCAGTACTTC. Protein: CASSYRAGGDGEQYF.